Shown below are 8 T cell receptor beta chains from a single sample sequenced in a study of blood T cell repertoires in COVID-19. Data came from immunoSEQ multiplex PCR; TCRdb stores just in-frame clones and leaves some out. The sample carries 250,000 to 350,000 clones, 80% to 90% recorded once. The specimen was peripheral blood. Receptor source: a woman aged 25 to 39 with active or convalescent COVID-19.

The chain has TRBV18 and TRBJ1-2, with D perhaps matching TRBD1 (6 bases). Per the germline V gene, CDR1 is KGHSH and CDR2 is LQKENI. V was clipped by 1 base and J by 8 bases, with 17 bases between them. This CDR3 is 15 amino acids long. The CDR3 sequence: CASSPLQGPVGGYTF. In DNA, the CDR3 is TGTGCCAGCTCACCACTCCAGGGGCCTGTAGGGGGCTACACCTTC.

The chain has TRBV9 and TRBJ2-3; TRBD2 aligns across 10 bases. CDR1 is SGDLS, CDR2 YYNGEE, per germline. The junction had 6 bases not matched to a gene; V was cut back by 3 bases and J by 2 bases. The CDR3 contains 16 residues. CDR3 sequence: CASSGPSGGHTDTQYF. The CDR3 coding sequence is TGTGCCAGCAGCGGTCCTAGCGGGGGCCACACAGATACGCAGTATTTT.

The chain is built from TRBV28 and TRBJ1-1, with 11 bases that match TRBD1. The CDR3 runs to 19 residues. Germline loops: CDR1 MDHEN, CDR2 SYDVKM. V trimming: 1 base; J trimming: 5 bases; junction bases outside the gene matches: 15. The DNA of the CDR3 is TGTGCCAGCAGTTTATACCTTAAGAGGACAGGGGGCAGGAGGACTGAAGCTTTCTTT. Protein: CASSLYLKRTGGRRTEAFF.

This chain connects TRBV6-5 to TRBJ1-5; a weak D match, TRBD1 (6 bases). V was clipped by 8 bases and J by 4 bases, with 18 bases between them. This CDR3 region has 15 residues. Germline values: CDR1 MNHEY, CDR2 SVGAGI. The CDR3 loop is CASRSRGRGNQPQHF. The CDR3 DNA reads TGTGCCAGCCGGAGCAGGGGAAGGGGAAATCAGCCCCAGCATTTT.

V gene TRBV2 combines with J gene TRBJ2-3, with a weak D call TRBD2 (7 bases). CDR1 and CDR2 (germline): SNHLY, FYNNEI. The V gene lost 6 bases and the J gene lost 6 bases, with 16 bases spanning the gap. The CDR3 is 14 residues long. CDR3 coding DNA: TGTGCCAGCAGGTGGGGGGGGCCCCCGGATACGCAGTATTTT. It specifies CASRWGGPPDTQYF.

The chain employs TRBV7-8 and TRBJ1-6, with TRBD1 matching 7 bases. The germline CDR1 and CDR2 sequences are SGHVS and FQNEAQ. The CDR3 contains 14 residues. J was trimmed by 9 bases and V by 5 bases; bases with no gene match: 7. CDR3 nucleotide sequence: TGTGCCAGCAGCCCGACAGGGACCCTTTCACCCCTCCACTTT. Protein product: CASSPTGTLSPLHF.

V gene TRBV6-5 combines with J gene TRBJ1-6; D call uncertain. The CDR3 length is 13 residues. Trimming cost V 8 bases and J 7 bases, with 12 bases left between them. Looked up from germline, CDR1 is MNHEY and CDR2 is SVGAGI. This chain's CDR3 is CASGRSGNSPLHF. In DNA, the CDR3 is TGTGCCAGCGGCCGCTCCGGGAATTCACCCCTCCACTTT.

This clone has just a few counts. The rearrangement links TRBV27 to TRBJ1-3; unclear D gene. CDR3 length: 15 amino acids. The ends were cut back, 6 bases at V and 6 bases at J, with 18 bases in the middle. The germline V gene has CDR1 MNHEY and CDR2 SMNVEV (reference sequence). In DNA form, the CDR3 reads TGTGCCAGCAGACCAAAATTCTTGCCAGAAAACACCATATATTTT. This encodes CASRPKFLPENTIYF.